What follows is one T cell receptor beta chain and its context. Some clones are missing from TCRdb's copy, which holds only in-frame ones; the method was immunoSEQ multiplex PCR. The table has hundreds of thousands of clones, approximately 90% seen once. The CDR3 extends over 15 amino acids. Germline CDR1 MRHNA, CDR2 SNTAGT. The V gene lost 0 bases and the J gene lost 10 bases, with 13 bases spanning the gap. The data were obtained in a study of blood T cell repertoires in COVID-19. The chain uses TRBV6-4 and TRBJ1-6, with D maybe TRBD1 (5 bases). The TCR originated in a woman aged 18 to 35 with acute or convalescent COVID-19. The sequencing sample was made of peripheral blood. As DNA, the CDR3 is TGTGCCAGCAGTGACTCTCCGGGACTGGGATCACCCCTCCACTTT. Translation gives CASSDSPGLGSPLHF.